This is a list of T cell receptor beta chains from one sample in a study of early T cells in non-severe SARS-CoV-2 infection. TCRdb reprocessed the 5' RACE reads with MiXCR, giving one entry per CDR3 protein. The table shows 25,000 to 35,000 distinct CDR3 sequences, with under 6% occurring only once. The sequenced sample consisted of whole blood. The receptors were gathered from an adult who was a healthcare worker with PCR-confirmed SARS-CoV-2 infection or an uninfected control (not recorded which). Each CDR3 is given with its conserved first and last residue. The D gene is left open where the match is weak. Clone size is given for some rows only: seen once, a few or many times, or a class if the clone is expanded.

abundance: .
v_gene: TRBV4-3
len: 13
d_gene: .
j_gene: TRBJ2-1
CDR3nt: TGCGCCAGCAGCCAATTAGGTAGCGCTGAGCAGTTCTTC
CDR3aa: CASSQLGSAEQFF

abundance: few
v_gene: TRBV6-5
len: 12
d_gene: .
j_gene: TRBJ2-7
CDR3nt: TGTGCCAGCAGAGGAAGCTCCTACGAGCAGTACTTC
CDR3aa: CASRGSSYEQYF

abundance: .
v_gene: TRBV29-1
len: 11
d_gene: .
j_gene: TRBJ2-2
CDR3nt: TGCAGCGTCCACACCACCGGGGAGCTGTTTTTT
CDR3aa: CSVHTTGELFF

abundance: many
v_gene: TRBV28
len: 14
d_gene: .
j_gene: TRBJ2-7
CDR3nt: TGTGCCAGCAGTTTCGGGGCCTATCGAAACGAGCAGTACTTC
CDR3aa: CASSFGAYRNEQYF

abundance: .
v_gene: TRBV20-1
len: 13
d_gene: .
j_gene: TRBJ1-6
CDR3nt: TGCTGTGCCAGTGCAGTAGGAAATTCACCCCTCCACTTT
CDR3aa: CCASAVGNSPLHF

abundance: many
v_gene: TRBV20-1
len: 12
d_gene: .
j_gene: TRBJ2-5
CDR3nt: TGCAGTGCTAGCCCCACGTCCGAGACCCAGTACTTC
CDR3aa: CSASPTSETQYF

abundance: many
v_gene: TRBV12-3/TRBV12-4
len: 15
d_gene: .
j_gene: TRBJ1-1
CDR3nt: TGTGCCAGCAGTCTATCGTTTGTTCGGAACACTGAAGCTTTCTTT
CDR3aa: CASSLSFVRNTEAFF

abundance: many
v_gene: TRBV2
len: 15
d_gene: .
j_gene: TRBJ1-5
CDR3nt: TGTGCCAGCAGTGCATTCCGGGATGATAATCAGCCCCAGCATTTT
CDR3aa: CASSAFRDDNQPQHF

abundance: .
v_gene: TRBV19
len: 17
d_gene: TRBD2
j_gene: TRBJ2-1
CDR3nt: TGTGCCAGTAGTACCAGTCGGCTAGCGGGGATTCTCAATGAGCAGTTCTTC
CDR3aa: CASSTSRLAGILNEQFF

abundance: few
v_gene: TRBV6-2/TRBV6-3
len: 14
d_gene: .
j_gene: TRBJ1-6
CDR3nt: TGTGCCAGCAGTTACTCAGGGGTTAATTCACCCCTCCACTTT
CDR3aa: CASSYSGVNSPLHF

abundance: many
v_gene: TRBV7-3
len: 14
d_gene: TRBD2
j_gene: TRBJ2-1
CDR3nt: TGTGCCAGCGCGTCAGGGACTACGTACAATGAGCAGTTCTTC
CDR3aa: CASASGTTYNEQFF

abundance: many
v_gene: TRBV7-9
len: 18
d_gene: .
j_gene: TRBJ2-4
CDR3nt: TGTGCCAGCAGCTTACTTCACCCAGAGCTCCTAGCCAAAAACATTCAGTACTTC
CDR3aa: CASSLLHPELLAKNIQYF

abundance: many
v_gene: TRBV12-3/TRBV12-4
len: 16
d_gene: .
j_gene: TRBJ2-3
CDR3nt: TGTGCCAGCAGTGGCCCCTGGCCTTGGGGAGGAGATACGCAGTATTTT
CDR3aa: CASSGPWPWGGDTQYF

abundance: few
v_gene: TRBV5-1
len: 16
d_gene: .
j_gene: TRBJ2-6
CDR3nt: TGCGCCAGCAGCGGCGCAGGGCGCTCTGGGGCCAACGTCCTGACTTTC
CDR3aa: CASSGAGRSGANVLTF

abundance: many
v_gene: TRBV12-3/TRBV12-4
len: 17
d_gene: .
j_gene: TRBJ1-1
CDR3nt: TGTGCCAGCAGTTTTTGGGGACGGGGGCAGGGGAACACTGAAGCTTTCTTT
CDR3aa: CASSFWGRGQGNTEAFF

abundance: few
v_gene: TRBV27
len: 15
d_gene: .
j_gene: TRBJ2-1
CDR3nt: TGTGCCAGCAGTTTTGTGCGCGCGGAGCACAATGAGCAGTTCTTC
CDR3aa: CASSFVRAEHNEQFF

abundance: .
v_gene: TRBV18
len: 12
d_gene: .
j_gene: TRBJ2-5
CDR3nt: TGTGCCAGCTCACAACTGGGGGAGACCCAGTACTTC
CDR3aa: CASSQLGETQYF

abundance: many
v_gene: TRBV4-3
len: 16
d_gene: .
j_gene: TRBJ2-2
CDR3nt: TGCGCCAGCAGCCAGGCAGTTTACGCGAACACCGGGGAGCTGTTTTTT
CDR3aa: CASSQAVYANTGELFF

abundance: many
v_gene: TRBV24-1
len: 13
d_gene: .
j_gene: TRBJ1-5
CDR3nt: TGTGCCACCAGTGATTCAGGGCGCCAGCCCCAGCATTTT
CDR3aa: CATSDSGRQPQHF

abundance: many
v_gene: TRBV7-8
len: 17
d_gene: TRBD2
j_gene: TRBJ2-7
CDR3nt: TGTGCCAGCCACCCCCGAAGTTCCTCTAGCGGATCCTACGAGCAGTACTTC
CDR3aa: CASHPRSSSSGSYEQYF

abundance: few
v_gene: TRBV12-3/TRBV12-4
len: 14
d_gene: TRBD1
j_gene: TRBJ2-3
CDR3nt: TGTGCCAGCAGCCTGGGACAGGGGTCAGATACGCAGTATTTT
CDR3aa: CASSLGQGSDTQYF

abundance: many
v_gene: TRBV30
len: 16
d_gene: .
j_gene: TRBJ2-7
CDR3nt: TGTGCCTGGTGCCGGAGGGGGCCCCGCCGTTCCTACGAGCAGTACTTC
CDR3aa: CAWCRRGPRRSYEQYF

abundance: .
v_gene: TRBV7-2
len: 16
d_gene: .
j_gene: TRBJ1-1
CDR3nt: TGTGCCAGCAGCTTTTGGGAACGACACCTGAACACTGAAGCTTTCTTT
CDR3aa: CASSFWERHLNTEAFF

abundance: many
v_gene: TRBV9
len: 14
d_gene: TRBD2
j_gene: TRBJ2-7
CDR3nt: TGTGCCAGCAGCGCGTCTAGCGGTCGAAGGGAGCAGTACTTC
CDR3aa: CASSASSGRREQYF

abundance: many
v_gene: TRBV11-2
len: 16
d_gene: TRBD2
j_gene: TRBJ2-3
CDR3nt: TGTGCCAGCAGCTCTAGTCTCGGGGGGAGCACAGATACGCAGTATTTT
CDR3aa: CASSSSLGGSTDTQYF

abundance: many
v_gene: TRBV6-2/TRBV6-3
len: 14
d_gene: TRBD2
j_gene: TRBJ2-7
CDR3nt: TGTGCCAGCACGTGGGAGGGGCTCCCCTACGAGCAGTACTTC
CDR3aa: CASTWEGLPYEQYF

abundance: many
v_gene: TRBV7-2
len: 15
d_gene: .
j_gene: TRBJ2-3
CDR3nt: TGTGCCAGCAGCTTAAGGGCAACTAGCACAGATACGCAGTATTTT
CDR3aa: CASSLRATSTDTQYF

abundance: many
v_gene: TRBV6-5
len: 18
d_gene: .
j_gene: TRBJ1-1
CDR3nt: TGTGCCAGCAGTTACTCCCCCGGGGGGACGGAAGTCTACACTGAAGCTTTCTTT
CDR3aa: CASSYSPGGTEVYTEAFF

abundance: many
v_gene: TRBV19
len: 14
d_gene: TRBD2
j_gene: TRBJ2-7
CDR3nt: TGTGCCAGTACTGGACTAGCGGACTCCTACGAGCAGTACTTC
CDR3aa: CASTGLADSYEQYF

abundance: few
v_gene: TRBV6-2/TRBV6-3
len: 15
d_gene: .
j_gene: TRBJ2-3
CDR3nt: TGTGCCAGCAATCCTTCCGGGGGGCTCGAAGATACGCAGTATTTT
CDR3aa: CASNPSGGLEDTQYF

abundance: many
v_gene: TRBV12-3/TRBV12-4
len: 12
d_gene: .
j_gene: TRBJ1-2
CDR3nt: TGTGCCAGCAGTCCCGTGCGCTATGGCTACACCTTC
CDR3aa: CASSPVRYGYTF

abundance: few
v_gene: TRBV20-1
len: 13
d_gene: .
j_gene: TRBJ2-5
CDR3nt: TGCAGTGCTAAGGACAACCTTCAAGAGACCCAGTACTTC
CDR3aa: CSAKDNLQETQYF

abundance: many
v_gene: TRBV2
len: 13
d_gene: .
j_gene: TRBJ2-1
CDR3nt: TGTGCCAGCAGTGAACGCCTTTGGGGCGAGCAGTTCTTC
CDR3aa: CASSERLWGEQFF

abundance: many
v_gene: TRBV29-1
len: 10
d_gene: .
j_gene: TRBJ1-1
CDR3nt: TGCAGCGTTGACCACACTGAAGCTTTCTTT
CDR3aa: CSVDHTEAFF

abundance: many
v_gene: TRBV18
len: 14
d_gene: TRBD2
j_gene: TRBJ2-7
CDR3nt: TGTGCCAGCTCACCAGCACTAGCGGGGGAAGAGCAGTACTTC
CDR3aa: CASSPALAGEEQYF

abundance: many
v_gene: TRBV13
len: 15
d_gene: .
j_gene: TRBJ1-2
CDR3nt: TGTGCCAGCAGCTTAGGCCTGGGCCTCGACAATGGCTACACCTTC
CDR3aa: CASSLGLGLDNGYTF

abundance: many
v_gene: TRBV12-3/TRBV12-4
len: 15
d_gene: .
j_gene: TRBJ1-2
CDR3nt: TGTGCCAGCTATCCTTCGGGGGGGCCTCACTATGGCTACACCTTC
CDR3aa: CASYPSGGPHYGYTF

abundance: many
v_gene: TRBV28
len: 15
d_gene: .
j_gene: TRBJ1-1
CDR3nt: TGTGCCAGCAGTCCCCATCACGGGTCGTTCACTGAAGCTTTCTTT
CDR3aa: CASSPHHGSFTEAFF

abundance: many
v_gene: TRBV4-3
len: 17
d_gene: TRBD2
j_gene: TRBJ2-7
CDR3nt: TGCGCCAGCAGCCAAGATAAAGGGAGCGGGGGGTCTTATTATCAGTACTTC
CDR3aa: CASSQDKGSGGSYYQYF

abundance: few
v_gene: TRBV20-1
len: 14
d_gene: TRBD1
j_gene: TRBJ1-5
CDR3nt: TGCAGTGCTATCAAGGGGGCAGGTGATCAGCCCCAGCATTTT
CDR3aa: CSAIKGAGDQPQHF

abundance: many
v_gene: TRBV27
len: 12
d_gene: .
j_gene: TRBJ2-1
CDR3nt: TGTGCCAGCAGTGCACAGGAGGATGAGCAGTTCTTC
CDR3aa: CASSAQEDEQFF

abundance: many
v_gene: TRBV7-2
len: 14
d_gene: TRBD1
j_gene: TRBJ1-2
CDR3nt: TGTGCCAGCAGCTTAGCCGGGACAGGGTACGGCTACACCTTC
CDR3aa: CASSLAGTGYGYTF

abundance: many
v_gene: TRBV4-2
len: 14
d_gene: .
j_gene: TRBJ2-1
CDR3nt: TGTGCCAGCAGCGGGCAAGGACTGTACAATGAGCAGTTCTTC
CDR3aa: CASSGQGLYNEQFF

abundance: many
v_gene: TRBV7-8
len: 15
d_gene: .
j_gene: TRBJ2-1
CDR3nt: TGTGCCAGCAGCCCAGGGACCCCCAAGGTCCATGAGCAGTTCTTC
CDR3aa: CASSPGTPKVHEQFF

abundance: .
v_gene: TRBV4-2
len: 15
d_gene: TRBD2
j_gene: TRBJ2-5
CDR3nt: TGTGCCAGCAGCCAAGATCGGCGGGGGATAGAGACCCAGTACTTC
CDR3aa: CASSQDRRGIETQYF

abundance: .
v_gene: TRBV7-6
len: 12
d_gene: .
j_gene: TRBJ2-3
CDR3nt: TGTGCCAGCAGCCCTAGGGAAGATACGCAGTATTTT
CDR3aa: CASSPREDTQYF

abundance: .
v_gene: TRBV19
len: 15
d_gene: .
j_gene: TRBJ2-1
CDR3nt: TGTGCCAGTAACTTAGGGGGAACCTTTTACAATGAGCAGTTCTTC
CDR3aa: CASNLGGTFYNEQFF

abundance: many
v_gene: TRBV7-2
len: 12
d_gene: .
j_gene: TRBJ2-3
CDR3nt: TGTGCCAGCAGCTTCCTCACAGATACGCAGTATTTT
CDR3aa: CASSFLTDTQYF

abundance: many
v_gene: TRBV7-2
len: 16
d_gene: TRBD1
j_gene: TRBJ1-6
CDR3nt: TGTGCCAGCAGCTCCTGCGGACAGGGAGAATGTTCACCCCTCCACTTT
CDR3aa: CASSSCGQGECSPLHF

abundance: many
v_gene: TRBV29-1
len: 17
d_gene: TRBD1
j_gene: TRBJ1-2
CDR3nt: TGCAGCGTTGAAGAGTTAGGATGGGCCGGGACAGAATTTGGCTACACCTTC
CDR3aa: CSVEELGWAGTEFGYTF

abundance: many
v_gene: TRBV6-5
len: 21
d_gene: .
j_gene: TRBJ2-1
CDR3nt: TGTGCCAGCAGTTACTCGATGCGTCGGCAGGGGAAACTAAGCTCCTACAATGAGCAGTTCTTC
CDR3aa: CASSYSMRRQGKLSSYNEQFF

abundance: .
v_gene: TRBV4-3
len: 15
d_gene: TRBD1
j_gene: TRBJ2-7
CDR3nt: TGCGCCAGCAGCCAAGAACAGGGGAGCTCCTACGAGCAGTACTTC
CDR3aa: CASSQEQGSSYEQYF

abundance: .
v_gene: TRBV5-1
len: 13
d_gene: .
j_gene: TRBJ1-1
CDR3nt: TGCGCCAGCAGCCGGGAGATGAACACTGAAGCTTTCTTT
CDR3aa: CASSREMNTEAFF

abundance: many
v_gene: TRBV7-8
len: 14
d_gene: .
j_gene: TRBJ1-2
CDR3nt: TGTGCCAGCAGCGCGGGCCTTAGATCCTATGGCTACACCTTC
CDR3aa: CASSAGLRSYGYTF